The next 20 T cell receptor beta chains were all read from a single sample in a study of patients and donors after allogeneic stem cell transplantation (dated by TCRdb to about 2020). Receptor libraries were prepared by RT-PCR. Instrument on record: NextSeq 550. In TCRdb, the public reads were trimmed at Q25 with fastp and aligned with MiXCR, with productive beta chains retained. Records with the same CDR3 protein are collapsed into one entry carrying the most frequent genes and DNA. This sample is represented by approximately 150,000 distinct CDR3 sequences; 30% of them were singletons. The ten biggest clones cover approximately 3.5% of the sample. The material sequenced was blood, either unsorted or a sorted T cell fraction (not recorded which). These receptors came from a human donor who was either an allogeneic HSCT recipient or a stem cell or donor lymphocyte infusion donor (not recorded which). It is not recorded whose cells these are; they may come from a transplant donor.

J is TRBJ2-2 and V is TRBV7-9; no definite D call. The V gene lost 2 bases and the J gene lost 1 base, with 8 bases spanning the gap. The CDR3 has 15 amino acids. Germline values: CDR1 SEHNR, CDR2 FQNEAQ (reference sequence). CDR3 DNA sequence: TGTGCCAGCAGCTTATCTGGTGGGAACACCGGGGAGCTGTTTTTT. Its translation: CASSLSGGNTGELFF.

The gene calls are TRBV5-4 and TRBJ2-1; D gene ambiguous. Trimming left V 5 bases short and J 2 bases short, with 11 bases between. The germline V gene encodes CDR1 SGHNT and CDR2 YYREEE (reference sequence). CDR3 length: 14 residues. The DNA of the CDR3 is TGTGCCAGCAGTTTAACTGCTACCTACAATGAGCAGTTCTTC. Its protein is CASSLTATYNEQFF.

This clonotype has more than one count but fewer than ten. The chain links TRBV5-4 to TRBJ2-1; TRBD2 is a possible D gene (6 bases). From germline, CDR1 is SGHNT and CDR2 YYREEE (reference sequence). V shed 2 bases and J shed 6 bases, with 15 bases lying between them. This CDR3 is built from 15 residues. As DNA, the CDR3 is TGTGCCAGCAGCTTAGTACTAGCAGATGGCAATGAGCAGTTCTTC. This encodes CASSLVLADGNEQFF.

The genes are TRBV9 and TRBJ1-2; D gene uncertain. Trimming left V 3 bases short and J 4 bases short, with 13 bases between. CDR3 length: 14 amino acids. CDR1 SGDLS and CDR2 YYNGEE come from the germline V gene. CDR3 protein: CASSDEVNLYGYTF. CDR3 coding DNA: TGTGCCAGCAGCGATGAGGTCAATCTCTATGGCTACACCTTC.

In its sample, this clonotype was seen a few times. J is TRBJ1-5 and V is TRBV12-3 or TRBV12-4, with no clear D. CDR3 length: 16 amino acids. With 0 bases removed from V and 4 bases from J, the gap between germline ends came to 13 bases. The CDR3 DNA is TGTGCCAGCAGTTTAGCCCCCGTAGGGCGGAATCAGCCCCAGCATTTT. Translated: CASSLAPVGRNQPQHF.

The CDR3 nucleotides read TGCGCCAGCAGCCAAGATCGTCCAGGGGGTCAGCATGAGCAGTTCTTC. Protein product: CASSQDRPGGQHEQFF. This chain uses TRBV4-3 with TRBJ2-1; 7 bases are shared with TRBD1. Trimming removed 0 bases from V and 8 bases from J; junction bases left unmatched: 10. The CDR3 is 16 amino acids. Germline-derived CDR1 and CDR2 are LGHNA and YSLEER.

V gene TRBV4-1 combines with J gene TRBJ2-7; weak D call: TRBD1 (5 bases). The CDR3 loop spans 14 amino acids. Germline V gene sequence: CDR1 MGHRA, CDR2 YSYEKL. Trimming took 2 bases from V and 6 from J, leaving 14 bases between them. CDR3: CASSQWSRAVEQYF. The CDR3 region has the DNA TGCGCCAGCAGCCAATGGAGCAGGGCGGTCGAGCAGTACTTC.

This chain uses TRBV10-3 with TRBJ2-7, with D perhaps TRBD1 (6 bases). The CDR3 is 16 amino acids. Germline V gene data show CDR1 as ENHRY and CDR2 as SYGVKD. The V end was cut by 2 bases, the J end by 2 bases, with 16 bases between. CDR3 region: CAISETPGVLPYEQYF. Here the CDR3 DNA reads TGTGCCATCAGTGAGACGCCAGGGGTCCTCCCCTACGAGCAGTACTTC.

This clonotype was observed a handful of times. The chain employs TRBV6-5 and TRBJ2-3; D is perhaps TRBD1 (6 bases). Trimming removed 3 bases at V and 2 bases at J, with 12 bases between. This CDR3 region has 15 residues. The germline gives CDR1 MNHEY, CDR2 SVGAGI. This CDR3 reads CASSYTGWDTDTQYF. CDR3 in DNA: TGTGCCAGCAGTTATACAGGGTGGGACACAGATACGCAGTATTTT.

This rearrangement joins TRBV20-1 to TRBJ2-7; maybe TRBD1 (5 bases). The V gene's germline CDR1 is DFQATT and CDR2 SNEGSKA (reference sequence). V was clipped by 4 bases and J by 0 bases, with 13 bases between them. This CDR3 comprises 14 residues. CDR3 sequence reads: CSATLGQGSYEQYF. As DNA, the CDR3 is TGCAGTGCTACCCTAGGGCAGGGCTCCTACGAGCAGTACTTC.

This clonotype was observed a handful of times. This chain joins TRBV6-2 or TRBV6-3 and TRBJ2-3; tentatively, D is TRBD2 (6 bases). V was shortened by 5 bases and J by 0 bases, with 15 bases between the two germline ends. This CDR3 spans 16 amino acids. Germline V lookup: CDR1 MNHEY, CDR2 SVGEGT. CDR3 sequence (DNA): TGTGCCAGCAGTCCAACCGGGACTTCGAGCACAGATACGCAGTATTTT. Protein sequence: CASSPTGTSSTDTQYF.

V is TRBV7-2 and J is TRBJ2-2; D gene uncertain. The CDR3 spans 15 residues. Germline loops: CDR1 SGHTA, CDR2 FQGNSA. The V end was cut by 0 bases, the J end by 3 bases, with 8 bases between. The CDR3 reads CASSLAGYYTGELFF. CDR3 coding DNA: TGTGCCAGCAGCTTAGCCGGCTACTACACCGGGGAGCTGTTTTTT.

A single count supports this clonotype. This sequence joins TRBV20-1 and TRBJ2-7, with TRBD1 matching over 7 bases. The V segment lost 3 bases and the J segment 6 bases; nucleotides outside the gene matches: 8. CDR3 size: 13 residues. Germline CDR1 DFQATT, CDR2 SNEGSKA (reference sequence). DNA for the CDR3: TGCAGTGCTAGGTTCCGGGACAGCTGCGAGCAGTACTTC. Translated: CSARFRDSCEQYF.

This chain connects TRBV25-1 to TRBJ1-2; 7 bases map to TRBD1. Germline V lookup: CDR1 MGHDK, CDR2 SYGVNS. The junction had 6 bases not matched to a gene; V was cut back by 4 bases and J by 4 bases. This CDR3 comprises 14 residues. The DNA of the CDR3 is TGTGCCAGCAGTGCCACAGGGGTACCCTATGGCTACACCTTC. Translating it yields CASSATGVPYGYTF.

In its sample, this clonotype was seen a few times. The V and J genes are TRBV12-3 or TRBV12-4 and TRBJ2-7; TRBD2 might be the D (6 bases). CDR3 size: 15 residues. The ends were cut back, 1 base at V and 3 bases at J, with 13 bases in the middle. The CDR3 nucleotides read TGTGCCAGCAGTTTAGTCAGGTGGAGGGGCTACGAGCAGTACTTC. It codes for CASSLVRWRGYEQYF.

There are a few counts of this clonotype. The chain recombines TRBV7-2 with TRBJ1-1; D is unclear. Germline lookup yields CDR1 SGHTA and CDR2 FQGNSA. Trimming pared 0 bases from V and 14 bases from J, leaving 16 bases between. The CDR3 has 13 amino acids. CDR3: CASSLAASLGGFF. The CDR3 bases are TGTGCCAGCAGCTTAGCGGCGTCACTTGGCGGCTTCTTT.

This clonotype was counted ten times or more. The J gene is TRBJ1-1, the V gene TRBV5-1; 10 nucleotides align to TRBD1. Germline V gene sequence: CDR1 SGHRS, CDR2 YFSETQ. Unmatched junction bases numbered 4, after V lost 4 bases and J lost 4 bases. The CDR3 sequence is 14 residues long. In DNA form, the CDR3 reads TGCGCCAGCAGCATGGGGGACAGGGGCACTGAAGCTTTCTTT. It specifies CASSMGDRGTEAFF.

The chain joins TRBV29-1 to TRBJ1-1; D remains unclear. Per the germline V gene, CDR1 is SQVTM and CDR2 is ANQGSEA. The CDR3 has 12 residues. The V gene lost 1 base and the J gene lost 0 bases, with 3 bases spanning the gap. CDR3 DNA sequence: TGCAGCGTTGAAGTGCTGAACACTGAAGCTTTCTTT. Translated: CSVEVLNTEAFF.

CDR3 region: CASSLTSGNYNEQFF. For the CDR3, the DNA is TGTGCCAGCAGTTTAACTAGCGGGAATTACAATGAGCAGTTCTTC. The gene calls are TRBV12-3 or TRBV12-4 and TRBJ2-1, with 10 bases lining up with TRBD2. V lost 2 bases to trimming and J lost 4 bases; unmatched junction nucleotides: 2. The length of the CDR3 is 15 residues.

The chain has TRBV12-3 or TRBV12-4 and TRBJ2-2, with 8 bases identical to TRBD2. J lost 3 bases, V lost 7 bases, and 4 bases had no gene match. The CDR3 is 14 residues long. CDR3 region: CASIREGDTGELFF. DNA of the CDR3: TGTGCCAGCATTCGGGAGGGCGACACCGGGGAGCTGTTTTTT.